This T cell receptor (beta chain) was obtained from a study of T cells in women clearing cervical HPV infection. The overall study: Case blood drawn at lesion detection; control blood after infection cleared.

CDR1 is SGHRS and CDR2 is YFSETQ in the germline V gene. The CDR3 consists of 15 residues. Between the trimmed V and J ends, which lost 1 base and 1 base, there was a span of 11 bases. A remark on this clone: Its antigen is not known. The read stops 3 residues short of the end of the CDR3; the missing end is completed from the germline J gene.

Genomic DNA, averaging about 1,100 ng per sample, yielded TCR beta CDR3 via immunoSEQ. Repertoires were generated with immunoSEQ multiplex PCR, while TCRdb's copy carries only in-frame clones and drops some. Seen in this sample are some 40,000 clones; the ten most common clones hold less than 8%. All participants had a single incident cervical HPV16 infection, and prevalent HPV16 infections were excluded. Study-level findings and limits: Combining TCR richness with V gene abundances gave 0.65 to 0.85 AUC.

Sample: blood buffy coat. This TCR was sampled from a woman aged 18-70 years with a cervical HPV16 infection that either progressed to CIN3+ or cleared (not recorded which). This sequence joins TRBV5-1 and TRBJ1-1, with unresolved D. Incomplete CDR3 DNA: TGCGCCAGCAGCTTGAATGTGGGCTCGAACACTGAA. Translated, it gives CASSLNVGSNTE. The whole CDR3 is CASSLNVGSNTEAFF.